The sequence of this T cell receptor (beta chain) was determined in a study of T cell responses to AZD1222 COVID-19 vaccine. Whole-study results and caveats: Researchers report vaccine-associated CD4 TCRs spanning spike, with dominance at 160-218 and 743-854.

Concerning this clone itself: Its antigen is unknown.

The table came from immunoSEQ multiplex PCR; TCRdb's copy has only in-frame clones and leaves some out. The sample contains roughly 250,000 clones, roughly 93% of which appear only once. CDR3 length: 14 residues. In germline, CDR1 is MDHEN, CDR2 SYDVKM. Trimming at V came to 6 bases and at J to 0 bases, leaving 4 bases not matched to a gene. Sample: peripheral blood, taken on day 0 of AZD1222 vaccination. V gene TRBV28 combines with J gene TRBJ2-7, with 8 positions matching TRBD1. The receptor comes from an adult in good health. CDR3 DNA sequence: TGTGCCAGCAGGCCGGGACAGGCCTCCTACGAGCAGTACTTC. It encodes CASRPGQASYEQYF.